Following are 7 T cell receptor beta chains from one sample sequenced in a study of T-cell reconstitution after alpha-beta-depleted transplantation in children. Unique molecular identifiers were incorporated during preparation of the TCRbeta library. Each CDR3 protein gets one entry after TCRdb re-called the PCR reads with MiXCR. The table has 220,000 or so distinct CDR3 sequences, roughly 8% seen once. The specimen comprised PBMCs, mostly from graft donor cells, sampled 180 days after TCRalphabeta/CD19-depleted stem cell transplant. Every receptor here comes from a male patient younger than 18 who had a stem cell transplant for acute lymphoblastic leukemia, so the T cells may come from the graft donor.

This clonotype was detected a few times. The chain carries TRBV12-3 or TRBV12-4 and TRBJ2-7; no reliable D call. Between the trimmed V and J ends, which lost 1 base and 3 bases, there was a span of 10 bases. The CDR3 extends over 14 amino acids. CDR3 nucleotide sequence: TGTGCCAGCAGTTTAGAGGTTCAATACTACGAGCAGTACTTC. Its protein is CASSLEVQYYEQYF.

About this clonotype: Being one base from a much bigger clone, this may be a read error. The chain has TRBV7-3 and TRBJ2-6, with unresolved D. The V and J ends lost 3 bases and 0 bases respectively, with 9 bases between them. The CDR3 totals 16 residues. CDR1 SGHTA and CDR2 FQGTGA come from the germline V gene. CDR3 coding DNA: TGTGCCAGCAGCTTCGGCGGACCCTCTGGGGCCAACGTCCTGACTTTC. Protein sequence: CASSFGGPSGANVLTF.

Ten or more counts support this clonotype. The chain has TRBV12-3 or TRBV12-4 and TRBJ2-7, with D tentatively TRBD1 (6 bases). The germline V and J ends were trimmed by 5 bases and 5 bases, with 13 bases remaining between them. This CDR3 region has 13 residues. The CDR3 DNA follows: TGTGCCAGCAGTCAACACAGGGAAAACGAGCAGTACTTC. Translating gives CASSQHRENEQYF.

Worth noting for this clonotype: A read error is possible here, since a much larger clone lies one base away. CDR3 sequence: CASNQSPTGEPFF. The CDR3 DNA sequence: TGCGCCAGCAACCAATCCCCCACCGGGGAGCCGTTTTTT. The gene calls are TRBV5-1 and TRBJ2-2; D perhaps matches TRBD2 (5 bases). This CDR3 has 13 amino acids. Germline loops: CDR1 SGHRS, CDR2 YFSETQ.

This clonotype was observed at least ten times. CDR3 region: CASSLSVGVLTYEQYF. The CDR3 DNA sequence: TGTGCCAGCAGTTTATCGGTGGGGGTCCTTACCTACGAGCAGTACTTC. The chain carries TRBV27 and TRBJ2-7; the D call may be TRBD1 or TRBD2 (5 bases each). The germline V gene has CDR1 MNHEY and CDR2 SMNVEV (reference sequence). V was pared by 0 bases and J by 2 bases, with 14 bases between. This CDR3 is built from 16 residues.

This clonotype was seen repeatedly, ten times or more. The rearrangement links TRBV5-5 to TRBJ2-4, with 7 bases lining up with TRBD2. The CDR3 sequence is 16 residues long. V was clipped by 2 bases and J by 0 bases; unmatched bases: 5. Germline loops: CDR1 SGHKS, CDR2 YYEKEE (reference sequence). In nucleotides, the CDR3 is TGTGCCAGCAGCTTACGGGGGGTACTAGCCAAAAACATTCAGTACTTC. Residues: CASSLRGVLAKNIQYF.

This clonotype was seen ten or more times. The CDR3 coding sequence is TGCGCCAGCAGCTTGGACGGCCAGAACACTGAAGCTTTCTTT. Encoded protein: CASSLDGQNTEAFF. The chain uses TRBV5-1 and TRBJ1-1; D is unclear. V dropped 0 bases and J dropped 1 base, with 7 bases sitting between them. Germline CDR1 SGHRS, CDR2 YFSETQ. CDR3 length: 14 amino acids.